The entry below describes one TCR beta chain. Germline CDR1 reads WNHNN; CDR2 reads SYGVQD (reference sequence). This CDR3 is built from 11 residues. The sample originates from a study of blood T cell repertoires in COVID-19. Original analysis: Amplified reference gene primers provided the basis for estimating nucleated cell counts. Produced via immunoSEQ multiplex PCR; TCRdb's table is partial and in-frame only. Clone size and V and J calls were adopted from that table, with D and trimming inferred from the DNA. This table holds 120,000 or so clones, 87% found once. The chain links TRBV10-1 to TRBJ1-2; D is unresolved. The source material was peripheral blood. The receptor's source is a woman aged 65 to 85 with acute or convalescent COVID-19. CDR3 loop: CALSGNYGYTF. For the CDR3, the DNA is TGCGCATTATCGGGGAACTATGGCTACACCTTC.